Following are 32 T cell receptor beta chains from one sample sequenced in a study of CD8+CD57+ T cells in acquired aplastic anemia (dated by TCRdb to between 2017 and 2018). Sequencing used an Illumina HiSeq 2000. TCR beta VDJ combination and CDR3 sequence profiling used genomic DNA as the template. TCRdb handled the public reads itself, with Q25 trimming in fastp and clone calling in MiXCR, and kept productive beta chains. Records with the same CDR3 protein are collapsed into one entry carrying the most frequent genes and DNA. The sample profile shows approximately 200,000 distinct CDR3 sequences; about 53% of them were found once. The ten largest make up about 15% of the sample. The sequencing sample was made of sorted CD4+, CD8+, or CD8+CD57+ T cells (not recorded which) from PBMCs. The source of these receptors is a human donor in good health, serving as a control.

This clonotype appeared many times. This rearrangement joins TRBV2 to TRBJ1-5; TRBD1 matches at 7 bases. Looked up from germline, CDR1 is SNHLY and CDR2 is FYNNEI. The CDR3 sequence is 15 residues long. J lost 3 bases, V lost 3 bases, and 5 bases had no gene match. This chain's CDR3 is CASSDKGQLNQPQHF. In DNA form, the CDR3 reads TGTGCCAGCAGTGACAAGGGACAGCTCAATCAGCCCCAGCATTTT.

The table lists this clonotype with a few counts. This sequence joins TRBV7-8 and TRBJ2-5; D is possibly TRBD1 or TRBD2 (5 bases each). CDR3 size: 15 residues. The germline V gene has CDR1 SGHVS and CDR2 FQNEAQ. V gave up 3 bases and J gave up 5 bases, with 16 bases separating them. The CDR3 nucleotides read TGTGCCAGCAGCTTTTGGGACGAGCCAAGGGAGACCCAGTACTTC. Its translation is CASSFWDEPRETQYF.

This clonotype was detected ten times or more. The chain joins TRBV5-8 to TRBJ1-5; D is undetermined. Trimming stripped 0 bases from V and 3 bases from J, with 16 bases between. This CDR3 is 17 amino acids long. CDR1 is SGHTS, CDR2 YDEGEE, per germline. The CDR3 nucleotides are TGTGCCAGCAGCTTGGGCCTCACGACTCAACCCAATCAGCCCCAGCATTTT. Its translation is CASSLGLTTQPNQPQHF.

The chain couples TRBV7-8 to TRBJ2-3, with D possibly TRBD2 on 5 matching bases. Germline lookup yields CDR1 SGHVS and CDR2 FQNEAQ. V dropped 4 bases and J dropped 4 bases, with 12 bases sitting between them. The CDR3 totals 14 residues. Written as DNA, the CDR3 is TGTGCCAGCAGCTCCCTTAGCGATTCAGATACGCAGTATTTT. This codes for CASSSLSDSDTQYF.

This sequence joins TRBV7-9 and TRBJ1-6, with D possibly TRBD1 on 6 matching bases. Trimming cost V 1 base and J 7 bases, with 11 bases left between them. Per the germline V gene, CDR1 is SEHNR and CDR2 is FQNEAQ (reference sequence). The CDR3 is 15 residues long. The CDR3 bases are TGTGCCAGCAGCTTAGATCGGACAGAAAATTCACCCCTCCACTTT. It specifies CASSLDRTENSPLHF. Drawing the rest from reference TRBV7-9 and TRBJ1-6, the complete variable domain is DTGVSQNPRHKITKRGQNVTFRCDPISEHNRLYWYRQTLGQGPEFLTYFQNEAQLEKSRLLSDRFSAERPKGSFSTLEIQRTEQGDSAMYLCASSLDRTENSPLHFGNGTRLTVT.

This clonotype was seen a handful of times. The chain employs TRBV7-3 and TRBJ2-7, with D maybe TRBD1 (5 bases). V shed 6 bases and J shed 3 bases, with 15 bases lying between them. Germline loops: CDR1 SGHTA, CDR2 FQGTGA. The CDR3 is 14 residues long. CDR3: CASRPTPDSYEQYF. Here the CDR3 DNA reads TGTGCCAGCAGACCGACACCTGACAGCTACGAGCAGTACTTC.

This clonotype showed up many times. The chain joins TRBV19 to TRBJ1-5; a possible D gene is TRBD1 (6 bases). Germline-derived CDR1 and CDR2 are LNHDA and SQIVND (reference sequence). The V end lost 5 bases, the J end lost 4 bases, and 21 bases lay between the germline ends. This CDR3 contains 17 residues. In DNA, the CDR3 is TGTGCCAGTAGTCCTGAGGGTCGGAGGGGGGCTAATCAGCCCCAGCATTTT. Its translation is CASSPEGRRGANQPQHF.

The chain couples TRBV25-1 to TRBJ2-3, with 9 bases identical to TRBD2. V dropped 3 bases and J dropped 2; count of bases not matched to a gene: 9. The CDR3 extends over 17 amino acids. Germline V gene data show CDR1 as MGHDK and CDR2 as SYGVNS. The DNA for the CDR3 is TGTGCCAGCAGTGACACCTGGACTAGCGTGCCCACAGATACGCAGTATTTT. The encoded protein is CASSDTWTSVPTDTQYF.

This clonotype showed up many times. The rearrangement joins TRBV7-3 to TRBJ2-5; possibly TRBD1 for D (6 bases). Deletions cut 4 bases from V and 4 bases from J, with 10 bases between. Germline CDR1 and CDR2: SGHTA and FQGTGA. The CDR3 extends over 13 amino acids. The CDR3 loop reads CASSSGAGETQYF. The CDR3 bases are TGTGCCAGCAGCTCAGGGGCTGGAGAGACCCAGTACTTC.

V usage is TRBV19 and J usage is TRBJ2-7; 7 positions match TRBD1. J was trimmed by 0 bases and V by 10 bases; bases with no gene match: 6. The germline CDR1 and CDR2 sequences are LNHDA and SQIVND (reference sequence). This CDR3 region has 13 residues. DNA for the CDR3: TGTGCCACTCAGACAGGGAGCTCCTACGAGCAGTACTTC. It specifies CATQTGSSYEQYF.

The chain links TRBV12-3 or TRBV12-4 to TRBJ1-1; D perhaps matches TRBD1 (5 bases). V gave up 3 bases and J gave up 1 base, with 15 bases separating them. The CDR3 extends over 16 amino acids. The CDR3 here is CASSLGGALRNTEAFF. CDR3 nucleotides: TGTGCCAGCAGTTTGGGAGGGGCGCTTAGGAACACTGAAGCTTTCTTT.

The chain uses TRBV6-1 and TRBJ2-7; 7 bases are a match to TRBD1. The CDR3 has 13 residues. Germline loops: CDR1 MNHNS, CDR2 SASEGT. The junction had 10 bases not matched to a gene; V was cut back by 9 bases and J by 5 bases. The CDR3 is CASHRGLKNEQYF. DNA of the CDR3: TGTGCCAGTCACAGGGGATTAAAAAACGAGCAGTACTTC.

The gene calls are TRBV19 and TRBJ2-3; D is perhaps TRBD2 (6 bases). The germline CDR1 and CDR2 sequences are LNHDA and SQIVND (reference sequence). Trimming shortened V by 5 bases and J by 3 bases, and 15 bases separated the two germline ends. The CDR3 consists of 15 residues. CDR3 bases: TGTGCCAGTAGTTGGGGGGACCCCCGGACAGATACGCAGTATTTT. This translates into CASSWGDPRTDTQYF.

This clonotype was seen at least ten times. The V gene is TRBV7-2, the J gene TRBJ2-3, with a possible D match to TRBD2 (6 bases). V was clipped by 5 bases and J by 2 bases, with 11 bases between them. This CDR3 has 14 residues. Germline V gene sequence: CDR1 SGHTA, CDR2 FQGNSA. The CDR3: CASSRGLFTDTQYF. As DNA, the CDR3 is TGTGCCAGCAGCCGGGGACTTTTCACAGATACGCAGTATTTT.

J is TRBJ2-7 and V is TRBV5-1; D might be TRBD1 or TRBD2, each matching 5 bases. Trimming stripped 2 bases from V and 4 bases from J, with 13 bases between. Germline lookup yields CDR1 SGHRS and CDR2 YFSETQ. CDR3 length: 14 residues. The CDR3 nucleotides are TGCGCCAGCAGCTTCCGGGACGGTTTGTACGAGCAGTACTTC. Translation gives CASSFRDGLYEQYF.

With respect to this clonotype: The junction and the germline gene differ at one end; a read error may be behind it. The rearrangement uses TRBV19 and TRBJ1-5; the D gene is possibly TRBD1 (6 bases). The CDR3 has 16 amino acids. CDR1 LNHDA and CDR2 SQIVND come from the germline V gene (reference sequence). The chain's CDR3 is CASSQRRGASNEPQHF. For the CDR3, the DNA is TGTGCCAGTAGCCAACGGCGGGGGGCAAGCAATGAGCCCCAGCATTTT.

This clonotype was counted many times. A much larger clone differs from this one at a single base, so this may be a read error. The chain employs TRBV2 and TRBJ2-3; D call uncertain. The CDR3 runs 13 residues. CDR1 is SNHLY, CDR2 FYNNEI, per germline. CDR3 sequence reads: CASAEFYTDTRYF. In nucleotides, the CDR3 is TGTGCCAGCGCGGAGTTCTACACAGATACGCGGTATTTT.

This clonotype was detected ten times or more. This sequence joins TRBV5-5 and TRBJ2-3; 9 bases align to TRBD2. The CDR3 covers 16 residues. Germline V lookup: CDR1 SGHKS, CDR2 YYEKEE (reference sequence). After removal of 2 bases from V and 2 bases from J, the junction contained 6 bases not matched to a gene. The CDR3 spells CASSFQRGADTDTQYF. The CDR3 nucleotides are TGTGCCAGCAGCTTCCAGCGGGGGGCGGACACAGATACGCAGTATTTT. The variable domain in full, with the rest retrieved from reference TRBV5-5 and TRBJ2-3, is DAGVTQSPTHLIKTRGQQVTLRCSPISGHKSVSWYQQVLGQGPQFIFQYYEKEERGRGNFPDRFSARQFPNYSSELNVNALLLGDSALYLCASSFQRGADTDTQYFGPGTRLTVL.

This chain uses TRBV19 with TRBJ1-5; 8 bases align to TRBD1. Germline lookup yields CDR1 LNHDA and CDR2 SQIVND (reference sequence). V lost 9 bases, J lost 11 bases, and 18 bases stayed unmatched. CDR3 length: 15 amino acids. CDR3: CASAGQGSDQETQHF. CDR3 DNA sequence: TGTGCCAGCGCAGGACAGGGCAGTGACCAAGAGACCCAGCATTTT.

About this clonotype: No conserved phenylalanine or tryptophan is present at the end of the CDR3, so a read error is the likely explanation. Here the CDR3 reads CASSEKRVFGSPLHL. The CDR3 DNA sequence: TGTGCCAGCAGCGAAAAGCGGGTATTCGGTTCACCCCTCCACTTG. This chain links TRBV7-2 with TRBJ1-6, with D unresolved. Between the trimmed V and J ends, which lost 5 bases and 9 bases, there was a span of 17 bases. Germline V gene data show CDR1 as SGHTA and CDR2 as FQGNSA. The CDR3 loop spans 15 amino acids.

The chain's CDR3 is CSASDRGRANYGYTF. CDR3 nucleotides: TGCAGTGCTAGTGACAGGGGAAGGGCTAACTATGGCTACACCTTC. This chain links TRBV20-1 with TRBJ1-2; TRBD1 matches at 8 bases. The ends lost 3 bases at V and 0 bases at J; junction bases unmatched: 6. The CDR3 spans 15 residues. Germline loops: CDR1 DFQATT, CDR2 SNEGSKA (reference sequence).

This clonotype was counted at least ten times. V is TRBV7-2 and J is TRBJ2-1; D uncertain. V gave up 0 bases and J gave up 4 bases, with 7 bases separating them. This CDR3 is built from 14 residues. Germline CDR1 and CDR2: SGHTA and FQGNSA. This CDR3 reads CASSLARAYNEQFF. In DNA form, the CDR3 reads TGTGCCAGCAGCTTAGCGCGTGCGTACAATGAGCAGTTCTTC.

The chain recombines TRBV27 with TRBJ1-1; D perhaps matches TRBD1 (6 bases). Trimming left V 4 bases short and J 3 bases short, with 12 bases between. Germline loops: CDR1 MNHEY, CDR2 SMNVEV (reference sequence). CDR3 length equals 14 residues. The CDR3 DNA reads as TGTGCCAGCAGTTGGGGGGGCGTCGACACTGAAGCTTTCTTT. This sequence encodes CASSWGGVDTEAFF.

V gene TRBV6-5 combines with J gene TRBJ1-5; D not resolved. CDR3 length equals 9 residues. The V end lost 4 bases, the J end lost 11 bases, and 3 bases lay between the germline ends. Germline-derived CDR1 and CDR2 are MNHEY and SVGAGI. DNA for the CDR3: TGTGCCAGCAGTTGGTCCCAGCATTTT. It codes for CASSWSQHF.

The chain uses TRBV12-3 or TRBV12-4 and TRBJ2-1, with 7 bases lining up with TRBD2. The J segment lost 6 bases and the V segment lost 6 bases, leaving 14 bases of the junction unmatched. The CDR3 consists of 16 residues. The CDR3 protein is CASSYTLAASCNEQFF. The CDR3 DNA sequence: TGTGCCAGCAGCTATACCCTAGCGGCGAGCTGCAATGAGCAGTTCTTC.

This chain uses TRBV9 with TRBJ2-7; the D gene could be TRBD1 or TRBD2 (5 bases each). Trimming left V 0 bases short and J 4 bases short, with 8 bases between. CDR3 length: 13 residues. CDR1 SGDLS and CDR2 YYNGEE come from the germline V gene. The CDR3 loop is CASSVGWGYEQYF. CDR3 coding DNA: TGTGCCAGCAGCGTAGGTTGGGGGTACGAGCAGTACTTC.

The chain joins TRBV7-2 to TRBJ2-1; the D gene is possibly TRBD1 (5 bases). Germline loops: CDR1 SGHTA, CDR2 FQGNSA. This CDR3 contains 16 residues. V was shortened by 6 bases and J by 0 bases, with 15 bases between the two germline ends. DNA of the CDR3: TGTGCCAGCAGGCTCAGGGCACTGAGCTCCTACAATGAGCAGTTCTTC. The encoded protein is CASRLRALSSYNEQFF.

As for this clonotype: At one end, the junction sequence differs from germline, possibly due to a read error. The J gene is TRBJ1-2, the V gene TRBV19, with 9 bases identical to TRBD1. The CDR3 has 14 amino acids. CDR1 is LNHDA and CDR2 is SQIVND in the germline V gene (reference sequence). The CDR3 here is CASRLTGTGSGCTF. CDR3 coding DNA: TGTGCCAGTAGACTGACAGGGACAGGGTCAGGCTGCACCTTC.

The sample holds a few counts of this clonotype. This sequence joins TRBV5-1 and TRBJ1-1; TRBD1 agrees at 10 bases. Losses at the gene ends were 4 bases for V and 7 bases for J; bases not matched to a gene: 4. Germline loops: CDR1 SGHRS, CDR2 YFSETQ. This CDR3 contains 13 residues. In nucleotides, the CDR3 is TGCGCCAGCAGCCCATGGACAGGGGGTGAAGCTTTCTTT. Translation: CASSPWTGGEAFF.

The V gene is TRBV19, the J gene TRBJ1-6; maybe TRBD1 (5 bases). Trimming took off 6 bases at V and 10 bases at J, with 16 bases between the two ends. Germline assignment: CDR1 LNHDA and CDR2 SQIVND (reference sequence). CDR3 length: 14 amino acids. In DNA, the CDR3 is TGTGCCAGTAGCTATCTTCGCGGGGACTCACCCCTCCACTTT. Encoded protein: CASSYLRGDSPLHF.

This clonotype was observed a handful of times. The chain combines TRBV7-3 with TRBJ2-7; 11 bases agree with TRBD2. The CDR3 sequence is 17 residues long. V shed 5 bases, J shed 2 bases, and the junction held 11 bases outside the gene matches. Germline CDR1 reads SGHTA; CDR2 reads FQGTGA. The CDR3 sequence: CASSPSTSGAQTYEQYF. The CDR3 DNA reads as TGTGCCAGCAGCCCTTCGACTAGCGGGGCGCAAACCTACGAGCAGTACTTC.

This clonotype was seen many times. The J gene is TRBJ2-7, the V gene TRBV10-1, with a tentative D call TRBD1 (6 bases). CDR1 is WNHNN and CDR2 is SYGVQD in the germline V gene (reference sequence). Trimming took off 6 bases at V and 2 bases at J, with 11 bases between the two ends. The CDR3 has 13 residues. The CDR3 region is CASRDRTAYEQYF. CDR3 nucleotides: TGCGCCAGCAGAGACAGGACCGCCTACGAGCAGTACTTC.